One and the same sample provided the 4 T cell receptor beta chains below, sequenced in a study of vaccination and CD4 T cells after COVID-19. Their recognized antigens are unknown. Treatment specified: approximately 10-day PBMC culture with coronavirus spike peptide pools or control peptides (ViraFEST assay). The Oncomine TCR Beta short-read assay was applied to DNA of cultured CD4+ T cells. TCRdb redid the calling of the PCR reads with MiXCR, one entry per CDR3 protein. Among roughly 7,000 distinct CDR3 sequences, approximately 71% were seen once, and the ten largest hold roughly 20%. Sequences were obtained from CD4+ T cells from blood, cultured in vitro. The receptors here all came from a human donor who had recovered from COVID-19.

This clonotype has a handful of counts. V usage is TRBV12-3 or TRBV12-4 and J usage is TRBJ2-7; D is tentatively TRBD1 or TRBD2 (5 bases each). This CDR3 is built from 11 residues. Between the trimmed V and J ends, which lost 8 bases and 5 bases, there was a span of 10 bases. Written as DNA, the CDR3 is TGTGCCAGCGGCAGAGGGGACGAGCAGTACTTC. Its protein product is CASGRGDEQYF.

The V gene is TRBV6-1, the J gene TRBJ1-1; the D is unclear. This CDR3 contains 13 residues. The germline V gene has CDR1 MNHNS and CDR2 SASEGT. Trimming left V 6 bases short and J 2 bases short, with 10 bases between. Here the CDR3 reads CASSNKPNTEAFF. In DNA, the CDR3 is TGTGCCAGCAGCAATAAGCCCAACACTGAAGCTTTCTTT.

The chain couples TRBV19 to TRBJ1-2; TRBD1 matches at 7 bases. Germline assignment: CDR1 LNHDA and CDR2 SQIVND (reference sequence). J lost 8 bases, V lost 2 bases, and 11 bases had no gene match. CDR3 length: 15 residues. CDR3 in DNA: TGTGCCAGTAGTATATCCGGGACAGCCCTGGCCGGCTACACCTTC. It yields the protein CASSISGTALAGYTF.

The chain uses TRBV10-3 and TRBJ1-2; TRBD1 aligns across 8 bases. From germline, CDR1 is ENHRY and CDR2 SYGVKD. V shed 2 bases and J 4 bases; nucleotides not matched to a gene: 0. The CDR3 spans 13 residues. The CDR3 region has the DNA TGTGCCATCAGTGAGACAGGGGGCTATGGCTACACCTTC. Translating gives CAISETGGYGYTF.